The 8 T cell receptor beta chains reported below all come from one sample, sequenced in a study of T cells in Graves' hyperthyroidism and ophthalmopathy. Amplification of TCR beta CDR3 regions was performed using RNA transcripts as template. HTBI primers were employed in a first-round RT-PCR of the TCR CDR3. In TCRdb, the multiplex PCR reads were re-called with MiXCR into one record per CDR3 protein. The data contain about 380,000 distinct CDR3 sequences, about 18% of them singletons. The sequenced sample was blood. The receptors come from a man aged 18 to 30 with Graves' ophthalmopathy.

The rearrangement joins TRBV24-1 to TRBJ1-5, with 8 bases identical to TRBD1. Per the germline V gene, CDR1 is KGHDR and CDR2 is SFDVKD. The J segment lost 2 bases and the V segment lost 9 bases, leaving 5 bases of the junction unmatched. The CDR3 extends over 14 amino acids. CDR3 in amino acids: CATQDRAGNQPQHF. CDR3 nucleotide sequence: TGTGCCACCCAGGACAGGGCCGGCAATCAGCCCCAGCATTTT.

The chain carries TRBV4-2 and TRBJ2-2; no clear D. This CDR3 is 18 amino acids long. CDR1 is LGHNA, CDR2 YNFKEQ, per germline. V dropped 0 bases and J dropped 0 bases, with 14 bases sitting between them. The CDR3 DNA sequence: TGTGCCAGCAGCCAAGATTTAGGTCGGTCGACGAACACCGGGGAGCTGTTTTTT. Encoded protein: CASSQDLGRSTNTGELFF.

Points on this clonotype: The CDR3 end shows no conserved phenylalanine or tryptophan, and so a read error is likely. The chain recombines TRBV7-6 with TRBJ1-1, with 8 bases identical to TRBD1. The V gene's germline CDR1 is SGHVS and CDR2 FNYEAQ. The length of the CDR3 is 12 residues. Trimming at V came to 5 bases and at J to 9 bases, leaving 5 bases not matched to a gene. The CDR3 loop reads CASSATGGQAFL. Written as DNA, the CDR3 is TGTGCCAGCAGCGCTACAGGGGGGCAAGCTTTCCTT.

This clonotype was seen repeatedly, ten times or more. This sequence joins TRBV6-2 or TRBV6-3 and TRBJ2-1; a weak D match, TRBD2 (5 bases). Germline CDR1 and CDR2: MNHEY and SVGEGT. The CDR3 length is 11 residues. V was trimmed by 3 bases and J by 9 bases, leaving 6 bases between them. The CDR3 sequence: CASSYRGEQFF. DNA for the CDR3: TGTGCCAGCAGTTATCGGGGTGAGCAGTTCTTC.

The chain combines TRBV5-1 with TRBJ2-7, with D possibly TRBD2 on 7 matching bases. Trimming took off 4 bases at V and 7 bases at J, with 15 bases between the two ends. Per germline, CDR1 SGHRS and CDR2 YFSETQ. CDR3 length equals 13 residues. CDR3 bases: TGCGCCAGCAGCCTGGGGGGGGCGAGAGAGCAGTACTTC. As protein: CASSLGGAREQYF.

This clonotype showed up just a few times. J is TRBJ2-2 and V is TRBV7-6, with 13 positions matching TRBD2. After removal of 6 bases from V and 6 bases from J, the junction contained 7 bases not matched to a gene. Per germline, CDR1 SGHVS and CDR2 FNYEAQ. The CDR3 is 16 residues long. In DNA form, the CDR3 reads TGTGCCAGCAGGCAGACTAGCGGGGGGTCGCCCGGGGAGCTGTTTTTT. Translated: CASRQTSGGSPGELFF.

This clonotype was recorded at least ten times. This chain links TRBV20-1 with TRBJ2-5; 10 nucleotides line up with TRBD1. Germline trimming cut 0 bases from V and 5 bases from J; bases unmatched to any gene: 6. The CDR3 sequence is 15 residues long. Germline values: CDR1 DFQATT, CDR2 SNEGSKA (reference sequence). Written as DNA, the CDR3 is TGCAGTGCTAGAGACGGGACAGGGGCTGGCGAGACCCAGTACTTC. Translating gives CSARDGTGAGETQYF.

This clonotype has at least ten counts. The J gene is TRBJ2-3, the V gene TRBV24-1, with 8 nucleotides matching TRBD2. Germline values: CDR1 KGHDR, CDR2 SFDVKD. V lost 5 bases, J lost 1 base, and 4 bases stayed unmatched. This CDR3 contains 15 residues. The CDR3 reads CATSGRAGGTDTQYF. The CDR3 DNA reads TGTGCCACCAGTGGTCGAGCGGGGGGCACAGATACGCAGTATTTT.